Presented here are 24 T cell receptor beta chains from one specimen sequenced in a study of regulatory T cells in long-lasting Graves disease. Time point specified: persistent/refractory GD, antithyroid drugs over 5 years with positive TRAb. PBMC RNA served as the TCR library source. Arm-PCR of CDR3 regions and iRepertoire HTBI primers were the basis on which TCR beta libraries were built. TCRdb analysed the multiplex PCR reads with MiXCR anew, one entry per CDR3 protein. The sample has a few hundred thousand distinct CDR3 sequences, around a fifth seen once. Sequenced here: peripheral blood mononuclear cells (PBMCs), sampled when the disease was refractory, from a patient treated with antithyroid drugs. All receptors come from a female donor with Graves disease.

This clonotype came up many times. This chain connects TRBV29-1 to TRBJ1-2, with TRBD1 identical over 10 bases. Per germline, CDR1 SQVTM and CDR2 ANQGSEA. The CDR3 is 13 residues long. V was clipped by 6 bases and J by 8 bases; unmatched bases: 9. The CDR3 DNA reads as TGCAGCGTACCGATGACAGGGGGCGCGGGCTACACCTTC. It encodes CSVPMTGGAGYTF.

At least ten counts were recorded for this clonotype. This chain links TRBV7-2 with TRBJ2-5; TRBD2 agrees at 8 bases. Germline assignment: CDR1 SGHTA and CDR2 FQGNSA. Germline trimming cut 2 bases from V and 5 bases from J; bases unmatched to any gene: 7. The CDR3 totals 15 residues. CDR3 DNA: TGTGCCAGCAGCTTATCTACTAGCGGCGGGGAGACCCAGTACTTC. Translation gives CASSLSTSGGETQYF. Variable domain in full (rest from reference TRBV7-2 and TRBJ2-5): GAGVSQSPSNKVTEKGKDVELRCDPISGHTALYWYRQSLGQGLEFLIYFQGNSAPDKSGLPSDRFSAERTGGSVSTLTIQRTQQEDSAVYLCASSLSTSGGETQYFGPGTRLLVL.

This clonotype was found many times. The chain combines TRBV12-3 or TRBV12-4 with TRBJ2-7; D uncertain. The CDR3 loop spans 13 amino acids. V dropped 1 base and J dropped 6 bases, with 10 bases sitting between them. The CDR3 nucleotides read TGTGCCAGCAGTTTAGGGGATGAGCGCGAGCAGTACTTC. Amino acids: CASSLGDEREQYF.

The gene calls are TRBV30 and TRBJ2-4, with a tentative D call TRBD1 (6 bases). This CDR3 comprises 17 residues. Per the germline V gene, CDR1 is GTSNPN and CDR2 is SVGIG (reference sequence). Trimming took off 3 bases at V and 0 bases at J, with 18 bases between the two ends. The CDR3: CAWRERDIRLAKNIQYF. Written as DNA, the CDR3 is TGTGCCTGGAGGGAACGGGACATTCGACTAGCCAAAAACATTCAGTACTTC.

This clonotype has just a few counts. The chain recombines TRBV6-1 with TRBJ2-1; 7 bases align to TRBD2. The ends lost 9 bases at V and 0 bases at J; junction bases unmatched: 11. CDR3 size: 16 residues. Germline CDR1 reads MNHNS; CDR2 reads SASEGT. For the CDR3, the DNA is TGTGCCAGTCTCCCTGGAGCGGGGAGCTCCTACAATGAGCAGTTCTTC. Protein product: CASLPGAGSSYNEQFF.

Concerning this clonotype: A much more abundant neighbour one base away suggests this may be a read error. No conserved phenylalanine or tryptophan is present at the end of the CDR3, so a read error is the likely explanation. The chain has TRBV28 and TRBJ1-5; TRBD1 matches at 8 bases. Looked up from germline, CDR1 is MDHEN and CDR2 is SYDVKM. The J segment lost 2 bases and the V segment lost 1 base, leaving 7 bases of the junction unmatched. CDR3 size: 17 residues. As DNA, the CDR3 is TGTGCCAGCAGTTTATTACAGGGGGTAGGGGGCAATCAGCCCCAGCATCTT. Translation: CASSLLQGVGGNQPQHL.

The sample holds a few counts of this clonotype. The chain couples TRBV12-3 or TRBV12-4 to TRBJ1-3; D is unresolved. Trimming took off 6 bases at V and 3 bases at J, with 12 bases between the two ends. The CDR3 has 14 amino acids. Written as DNA, the CDR3 is TGTGCCAGCAGCCCCCTCTTGGGTGGAAACACCATATATTTT. This gives the protein CASSPLLGGNTIYF.

Ten or more counts support this clonotype. This rearrangement joins TRBV7-2 to TRBJ1-1; 9 positions agree with TRBD1. The CDR3 extends over 14 amino acids. V lost 5 bases and J lost 4; bases outside the gene matches: 5. Germline-derived CDR1 and CDR2 are SGHTA and FQGNSA. The CDR3 sequence is CASSPGQGSTEAFF. CDR3 DNA sequence: TGTGCCAGCAGCCCGGGACAGGGAAGCACTGAAGCTTTCTTT.

This clonotype showed up just a few times. The chain is built from TRBV30 and TRBJ1-2; unclear D gene. The CDR3 is 12 amino acids. Trimming removed 2 bases at V and 4 bases at J, with 8 bases between. The germline V gene has CDR1 GTSNPN and CDR2 SVGIG (reference sequence). The CDR3 DNA reads TGTGCCTGGAGTCCACAACTCTATGGCTACACCTTC. Its protein is CAWSPQLYGYTF.

There are a few counts of this clonotype. V is TRBV19 and J is TRBJ1-6; D not resolved. The CDR3 consists of 14 residues. V lost 3 bases, J lost 10 bases, and 13 bases lay in between. Germline CDR1 is LNHDA and CDR2 is SQIVND (reference sequence). The CDR3 DNA is TGTGCCAGTAGTATTGTGGGAACTGGGTCACCCCTCCACTTT. Translation: CASSIVGTGSPLHF.

The sample holds a few counts of this clonotype. The rearrangement links TRBV19 to TRBJ1-1, with D hard to call. CDR1 and CDR2 (germline): LNHDA, SQIVND (reference sequence). V lost 7 bases and J lost 1, with 19 bases in between. This CDR3 has 16 residues. CDR3 loop: CASKPSRLDKNTEAFF. CDR3 nucleotide sequence: TGTGCCAGTAAACCCTCGAGGCTAGACAAGAACACTGAAGCTTTCTTT.

The chain combines TRBV29-1 with TRBJ2-7, with 9 nucleotides matching TRBD2. The CDR3 consists of 14 residues. With 7 bases clipped from V and 3 bases from J, the junction kept 10 bases outside the gene matches. Germline-derived CDR1 and CDR2 are SQVTM and ANQGSEA. The CDR3 DNA reads as TGCAGCGCAATAACTAGCGGGCAGTTCTACGAGCAGTACTTC. Amino acids: CSAITSGQFYEQYF.

This chain joins TRBV30 and TRBJ1-5; D might be TRBD1 (5 bases). CDR3 size: 13 residues. Per germline, CDR1 GTSNPN and CDR2 SVGIG (reference sequence). The ends were cut back, 4 bases at V and 4 bases at J, with 11 bases in the middle. The CDR3 protein is CAWTDGTNQPQHF. The CDR3 nucleotides read TGTGCCTGGACCGACGGGACTAATCAGCCCCAGCATTTT.

This clonotype was counted many times. This chain links TRBV20-1 with TRBJ1-6; tentative D call: TRBD1 (5 bases). V was cut by 2 bases and J by 8 bases, with 10 bases left in between. The CDR3 loop spans 13 amino acids. Germline assignment: CDR1 DFQATT and CDR2 SNEGSKA (reference sequence). This chain's CDR3 is CSARRGDHSPLHF. CDR3 bases: TGCAGTGCTAGAAGAGGGGATCATTCACCCCTCCACTTT.

The sample holds one count of this clonotype. The chain has TRBV3-1 and TRBJ2-5; 9 bases are a match to TRBD2. J was trimmed by 5 bases and V by 5 bases; bases with no gene match: 15. This CDR3 spans 17 amino acids. Germline CDR1 and CDR2: LGHDT and YNNKEL (reference sequence). CDR3 region: CASSYSSGVGLEETQYF. The CDR3 DNA reads as TGTGCCAGCAGCTATTCTAGCGGGGTCGGATTGGAGGAGACCCAGTACTTC.

With regard to this clonotype: It is likely a read error, because the conserved phenylalanine at the end of the CDR3 is missing. This chain links TRBV27 with TRBJ1-5; D not certain. CDR1 MNHEY and CDR2 SMNVEV come from the germline V gene (reference sequence). Deletions cut 0 bases from V and 12 bases from J, with 12 bases between. The CDR3 is made up of 13 amino acids. CDR3 loop: CASSLSVGDHQHS. DNA of the CDR3: TGTGCCAGCAGTTTATCGGTCGGGGATCACCAGCATTCT.

The chain combines TRBV5-1 with TRBJ2-1, with D possibly matching TRBD2 (6 bases). CDR1 is SGHRS and CDR2 is YFSETQ in the germline V gene. Trimming left V 2 bases short and J 4 bases short, with 10 bases between. CDR3 size: 14 residues. In DNA form, the CDR3 reads TGCGCCAGCAGCTTACGGGACTTGTACAATGAGCAGTTCTTC. As protein: CASSLRDLYNEQFF.

There are many counts of this clonotype. The chain uses TRBV6-1 and TRBJ1-3; D not certain. This CDR3 region has 14 residues. Germline V CDR1 and CDR2: MNHNS, SASEGT. V lost 6 bases and J lost 0, with 9 bases in between. CDR3 nucleotide sequence: TGTGCCAGCAGCCTTCAGGACTCTGGAAACACCATATATTTT. Amino acid sequence: CASSLQDSGNTIYF.

This clonotype appeared many times. The chain uses TRBV5-6 and TRBJ1-2; D remains unclear. Germline loops: CDR1 SGHDT, CDR2 YYEEEE. The CDR3 consists of 15 residues. V was clipped by 4 bases and J by 3 bases, with 16 bases between them. The CDR3 is CASSLLRQPYYGYTF. CDR3 coding DNA: TGTGCCAGCAGCCTACTGCGTCAGCCATACTATGGCTACACCTTC.

This clonotype occurred many times. The chain links TRBV2 to TRBJ1-5; TRBD1 might be the D (5 bases). The CDR3 is made up of 13 amino acids. Trimming stripped 6 bases from V and 3 bases from J, with 9 bases between. Germline CDR1 and CDR2: SNHLY and FYNNEI. The CDR3 coding sequence is TGTGCCAGCAGGAGACAGTTCAATCAGCCCCAGCATTTT. This sequence encodes CASRRQFNQPQHF.

The chain recombines TRBV15 with TRBJ1-6; the D is unclear. The CDR3 covers 15 residues. Looked up from germline, CDR1 is LNHNV and CDR2 is YYDKDF (reference sequence). Trimming pared 1 base from V and 8 bases from J, leaving 12 bases between. The CDR3 nucleotides are TGTGCCACCAGCAGAGGGACCCGGAGAGATTCACCCCTCCACTTT. Its translation is CATSRGTRRDSPLHF.

This clonotype was recorded at least ten times. The CDR3 sequence: CATRGLAGVLNEQFF. The CDR3 DNA is TGTGCCACCAGAGGACTAGCGGGGGTGTTAAATGAGCAGTTCTTC. The rearrangement uses TRBV6-1 and TRBJ2-1; 13 bases agree with TRBD2. This CDR3 has 15 residues. Trimming took 10 bases from V and 7 from J; bases not matched to a gene: 10. The germline gives CDR1 MNHNS, CDR2 SASEGT.

This clonotype was observed a few times. The V call is TRBV7-9, the J call TRBJ2-7, with D unclear. Germline V lookup: CDR1 SEHNR, CDR2 FQNEAQ (reference sequence). The CDR3 runs to 12 residues. The V and J ends lost 3 bases and 5 bases respectively, with 8 bases between them. DNA for the CDR3: TGTGCCAGCAGCTTTAATCCTAACGAGCAGTACTTC. Translated, it gives CASSFNPNEQYF.

This clonotype was seen at least ten times. This chain links TRBV6-1 with TRBJ1-5; tentative D call: TRBD1 (5 bases). CDR3 size: 15 residues. Germline assignment: CDR1 MNHNS and CDR2 SASEGT. V was clipped by 1 base and J by 4 bases, with 11 bases between them. The CDR3 DNA reads TGTGCCAGCAGTGAAGGGCAGACAGTTAATCAGCCCCAGCATTTT. It translates to CASSEGQTVNQPQHF.